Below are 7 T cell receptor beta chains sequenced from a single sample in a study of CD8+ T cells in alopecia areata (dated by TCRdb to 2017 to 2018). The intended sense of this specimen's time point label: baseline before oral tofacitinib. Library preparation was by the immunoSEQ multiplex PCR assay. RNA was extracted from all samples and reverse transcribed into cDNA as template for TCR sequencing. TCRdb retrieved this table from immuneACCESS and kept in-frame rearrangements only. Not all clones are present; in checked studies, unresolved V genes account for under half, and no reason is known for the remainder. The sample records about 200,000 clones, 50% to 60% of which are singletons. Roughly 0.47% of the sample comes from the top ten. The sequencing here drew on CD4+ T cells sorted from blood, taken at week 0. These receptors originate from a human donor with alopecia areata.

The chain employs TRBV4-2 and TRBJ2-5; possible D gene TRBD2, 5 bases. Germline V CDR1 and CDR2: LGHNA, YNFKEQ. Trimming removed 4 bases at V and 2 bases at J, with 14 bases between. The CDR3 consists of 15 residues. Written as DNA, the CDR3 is TGTGCCAGCAGCCTGGATGGACTCACGCAAGAGACCCAGTACTTC. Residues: CASSLDGLTQETQYF.

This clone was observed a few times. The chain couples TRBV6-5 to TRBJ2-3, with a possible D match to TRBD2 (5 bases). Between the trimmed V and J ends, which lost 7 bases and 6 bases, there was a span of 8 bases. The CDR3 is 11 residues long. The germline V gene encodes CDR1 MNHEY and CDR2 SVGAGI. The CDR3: CASTVADTQYF. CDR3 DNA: TGTGCCAGCACGGTAGCGGATACGCAGTATTTT.

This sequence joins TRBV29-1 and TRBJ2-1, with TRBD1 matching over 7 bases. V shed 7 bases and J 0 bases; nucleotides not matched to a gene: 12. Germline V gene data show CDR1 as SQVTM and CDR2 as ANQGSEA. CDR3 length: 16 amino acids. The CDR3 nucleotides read TGCAGCGCCTTCCTAGGGGGCCAGAGCTCCTACAATGAGCAGTTCTTC. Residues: CSAFLGGQSSYNEQFF.

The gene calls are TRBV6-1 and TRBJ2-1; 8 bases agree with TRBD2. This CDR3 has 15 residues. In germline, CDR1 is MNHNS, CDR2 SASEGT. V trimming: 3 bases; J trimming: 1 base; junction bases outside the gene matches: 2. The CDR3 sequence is CASSEVAGSYNEQFF. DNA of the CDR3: TGTGCCAGCAGTGAGGTAGCGGGATCCTACAATGAGCAGTTCTTC.

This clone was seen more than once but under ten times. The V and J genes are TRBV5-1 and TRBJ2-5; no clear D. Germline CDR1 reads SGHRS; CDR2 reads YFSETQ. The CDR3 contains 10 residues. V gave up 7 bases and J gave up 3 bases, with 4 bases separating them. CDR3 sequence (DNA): TGCGCCAGCGGGGAAGAGACCCAGTACTTC. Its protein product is CASGEETQYF.

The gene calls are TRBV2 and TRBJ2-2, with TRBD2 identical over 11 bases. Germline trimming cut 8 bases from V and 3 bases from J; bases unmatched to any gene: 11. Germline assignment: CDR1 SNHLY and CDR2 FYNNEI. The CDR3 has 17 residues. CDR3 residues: CASSATLAGVYTGELFF. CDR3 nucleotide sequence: TGTGCCAGCTCCGCAACACTAGCGGGAGTGTACACCGGGGAGCTGTTTTTT.

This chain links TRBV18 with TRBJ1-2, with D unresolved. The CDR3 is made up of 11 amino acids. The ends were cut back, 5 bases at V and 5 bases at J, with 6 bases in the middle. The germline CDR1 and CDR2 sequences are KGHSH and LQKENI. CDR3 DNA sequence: TGTGCCAGCTCATTACAGTATGGCTACACCTTC. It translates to CASSLQYGYTF.